Below, 23 T cell receptor beta chains from the same sample are listed, as sequenced in a study of Graves' ophthalmopathy and Graves' hyperthyroidism. Amplification targeted the TCR beta CDR3 regions, with RNA transcripts as the source material. Second-round multiplex PCR followed a first-round RT-PCR using HTBI primers. TCRdb independently ran MiXCR on the multiplex PCR reads; one entry per CDR3 protein. Of about 620,000 distinct CDR3 sequences in the sample, approximately 21% were seen once. Sequenced material: peripheral blood. These TCRs come from a woman aged 18-29 years with stable Graves' hyperthyroidism. Some clones in this sample may be carry-over from other donors' samples.

With respect to this clonotype: One base away lies a much larger clone, so this may be a sequencing read error. This sequence joins TRBV20-1 and TRBJ1-5; D might be TRBD1 (5 bases). Per the germline V gene, CDR1 is DFQATT and CDR2 is SNEGSKA (reference sequence). The CDR3 covers 13 residues. The chain's CDR3 is CGANRGRDQPQHF. The CDR3 nucleotides are TGCGGTGCTAATCGGGGGAGGGATCAGCCCCAGCATTTT.

This clonotype showed up just a few times. V gene TRBV12-3 or TRBV12-4 combines with J gene TRBJ1-1; 8 bases match TRBD1. The V segment lost 2 bases and the J segment 4 bases; nucleotides outside the gene matches: 9. CDR3 length equals 16 residues. Here the CDR3 DNA reads TGTGCCAGCAGTTTATCAGGGGGCAGGGAGAGCACTGAAGCTTTCTTT. It translates to CASSLSGGRESTEAFF.

This clonotype showed up just a few times. The chain is built from TRBV6-1 and TRBJ1-2; D is undetermined. Per germline, CDR1 MNHNS and CDR2 SASEGT. The CDR3 is 15 residues long. V lost 6 bases, J lost 3 bases, and 17 bases lay in between. This CDR3 is CASRSGHTEYYGYTF. CDR3 DNA sequence: TGTGCCAGCAGATCCGGGCACACAGAATACTATGGCTACACCTTC.

This clonotype was detected only a few times. V usage is TRBV5-1 and J usage is TRBJ1-3; TRBD1 might be the D (5 bases). Germline CDR1 reads SGHRS; CDR2 reads YFSETQ. Trimming shortened V by 4 bases and J by 0 bases, and 11 bases separated the two germline ends. This CDR3 contains 15 residues. The CDR3: CASSGAQDSGNTIYF. The CDR3, as DNA: TGCGCCAGCAGCGGGGCGCAGGACTCTGGAAACACCATATATTTT. Variable domain in full (rest from reference TRBV5-1 and TRBJ1-3): KAGVTQTPRYLIKTRGQQVTLSCSPISGHRSVSWYQQTPGQGLQFLFEYFSETQRNKGNFPGRFSGRQFSNSRSEMNVSTLELGDSALYLCASSGAQDSGNTIYFGEGSWLTVV.

This clonotype was counted at least ten times. The J gene is TRBJ2-2, the V gene TRBV12-3 or TRBV12-4; unclear D gene. The CDR3 is 12 amino acids. The germline V and J ends were trimmed by 3 bases and 9 bases, with 8 bases remaining between them. This CDR3 reads CASSFRGRELFF. The CDR3 nucleotides read TGTGCCAGCAGTTTTCGTGGCCGGGAGCTGTTTTTT.

On this clonotype: Just one base apart from a much larger clone, this may be a read error. The CDR3 does not end in the conserved phenylalanine or tryptophan, so this is likely a read error. The rearrangement links TRBV15 to TRBJ2-7, with 9 nucleotides matching TRBD1. Trimming at V came to 0 bases and at J to 5 bases, leaving 11 bases not matched to a gene. Per germline, CDR1 LNHNV and CDR2 YYDKDF (reference sequence). CDR3 length: 17 residues. The CDR3 DNA is TGTGCCACCAGCAGAGATTGGGGACAGGGTAAAAGAAACGAGCAGTACCTC. Its translation: CATSRDWGQGKRNEQYL.

This clonotype was seen many times. The chain uses TRBV27 and TRBJ2-2; no clear D. CDR1 is MNHEY and CDR2 is SMNVEV in the germline V gene (reference sequence). The germline V and J ends were trimmed by 4 bases and 6 bases, with 6 bases remaining between them. CDR3 length equals 12 residues. The CDR3 loop reads CASSSHSGELFF. The DNA for the CDR3 is TGTGCCAGCAGTTCCCACTCCGGGGAGCTGTTTTTT.

Sample share makes this clonotype medium-sized. The chain combines TRBV6-5 with TRBJ1-2; 7 bases line up with TRBD1. Unmatched junction bases numbered 13, after V lost 0 bases and J lost 6 bases. Germline CDR1 is MNHEY and CDR2 is SVGAGI. The CDR3 sequence is 17 residues long. This CDR3 reads CASSYSYDATGRNGYTF. The CDR3 DNA follows: TGTGCCAGCAGTTACTCGTATGATGCGACAGGGAGAAATGGCTACACCTTC.

There are many counts of this clonotype. The chain combines TRBV6-9 with TRBJ1-1; D is uncertain. This CDR3 spans 14 amino acids. With 7 bases removed from V and 9 bases from J, the gap between germline ends came to 21 bases. Germline loops: CDR1 MNHGY, CDR2 SVAAGI. This CDR3 reads CASTAGPEWAKAFF. Here the CDR3 DNA reads TGTGCCAGCACTGCCGGGCCCGAGTGGGCTAAAGCTTTCTTT.

This clonotype was found once. The chain joins TRBV28 to TRBJ1-1; unclear D gene. The germline CDR1 and CDR2 sequences are MDHEN and SYDVKM. This CDR3 is built from 13 residues. V lost 6 bases and J 1 base, leaving 9 bases between the germline ends. In DNA, the CDR3 is TGTGCCAGCAGGCTTAATAAGAACACTGAAGCTTTCTTT. Translating gives CASRLNKNTEAFF.

This clonotype was observed at least ten times. The chain recombines TRBV5-1 with TRBJ2-7; TRBD1 agrees at 8 bases. After removal of 4 bases from V and 5 bases from J, the junction contained 8 bases not matched to a gene. CDR1 SGHRS and CDR2 YFSETQ come from the germline V gene. The CDR3 extends over 14 amino acids. CDR3 in DNA: TGCGCCAGCAGCCACGAAGACAGGGGCGACGAGCAGTACTTC. Protein product: CASSHEDRGDEQYF.

This clonotype was detected ten times or more. V and J are TRBV11-2 and TRBJ2-2; 7 bases align to TRBD1. From germline, CDR1 is SGHAT and CDR2 FQNNGV. The V segment lost 5 bases and the J segment 7 bases; nucleotides outside the gene matches: 4. CDR3 length equals 13 residues. The CDR3 loop is CASSVGGFGELFF. In DNA form, the CDR3 reads TGTGCCAGCAGCGTAGGGGGCTTCGGGGAGCTGTTTTTT.

The V and J genes are TRBV11-2 and TRBJ2-7, with 8 bases identical to TRBD2. J lost 4 bases, V lost 5 bases, and 13 bases had no gene match. Germline-derived CDR1 and CDR2 are SGHAT and FQNNGV. This CDR3 is 16 amino acids long. CDR3: CASSLSSGTRRYEQYF. The DNA for the CDR3 is TGTGCCAGCAGCCTCTCCTCCGGGACTAGACGATACGAGCAGTACTTC.

This clonotype has more than one count but fewer than ten. The rearrangement links TRBV7-9 to TRBJ2-7; 9 nucleotides align to TRBD1. The CDR3 has 15 residues. Germline trimming cut 5 bases from V and 3 bases from J; bases unmatched to any gene: 8. CDR1 and CDR2 from the germline V gene are SEHNR and FQNEAQ (reference sequence). The DNA for the CDR3 is TGTGCCAGCAGCCAAGCCGGGACAGGGTACTACGAGCAGTACTTC. Its translation: CASSQAGTGYYEQYF.

This clonotype was seen repeatedly, ten times or more. An end of the junction differs from the germline gene, which may be a read error. The rearrangement links TRBV4-1 to TRBJ1-5; D might be TRBD1 (6 bases). Looked up from germline, CDR1 is MGHRA and CDR2 is YSYEKL. The CDR3 totals 13 residues. The CDR3 region is CASSQDRNQPQHF. The CDR3 DNA sequence: TGTGCCAGCAGCCAAGACAGGAATCAGCCCCAGCATTTT.

In this sample, this clonotype turned up many times. The genes are TRBV7-8 and TRBJ2-7; TRBD2 agrees at 13 bases. Germline V gene lookup returns CDR1 SGHVS and CDR2 FQNEAQ. The junction had 6 bases not matched to a gene; V was cut back by 4 bases and J by 6 bases. The CDR3 spans 15 residues. The CDR3 DNA is TGTGCCAGCAGCTCCGGACTAGCGGGAGCGGGCGAGCAGTACTTC. Amino acid sequence: CASSSGLAGAGEQYF.

This clonotype was recorded many times. The V call is TRBV20-1, the J call TRBJ2-5; weak D call: TRBD2 (5 bases). Germline V gene sequence: CDR1 DFQATT, CDR2 SNEGSKA (reference sequence). V was cut by 6 bases and J by 9 bases, with 11 bases left in between. The CDR3 runs to 10 residues. In nucleotides, the CDR3 is TGCAGTGCAAACGGGGTTTCCCAGTACTTC. As protein: CSANGVSQYF.

The DNA of the CDR3 is TGTGCCAGCAGCTTAGCTGAGGGGCGGTTAAATCAGCCCCAGCATTTT. This translates into CASSLAEGRLNQPQHF. The chain has TRBV7-2 and TRBJ1-5; a weak D match, TRBD1 (5 bases). The CDR3 totals 16 residues. Trimming pared 0 bases from V and 4 bases from J, leaving 13 bases between. From germline, CDR1 is SGHTA and CDR2 FQGNSA.

The rearrangement uses TRBV6-2 or TRBV6-3 and TRBJ2-7; 9 bases are shared with TRBD1. This CDR3 has 17 amino acids. Germline V lookup: CDR1 MNHEY, CDR2 SVGEGT. V shed 2 bases, J shed 2 bases, and the junction held 10 bases outside the gene matches. The CDR3 is CASSYNYGGQGAYEQYF. The CDR3 coding sequence is TGTGCCAGCAGTTACAATTACGGGGGACAGGGAGCCTACGAGCAGTACTTC.

In this sample, this clonotype turned up a few times. The chain joins TRBV25-1 to TRBJ2-7; D is possibly TRBD1 (6 bases). CDR3 length equals 15 residues. Germline assignment: CDR1 MGHDK and CDR2 SYGVNS. V was pared by 4 bases and J by 1 base, with 14 bases between. The CDR3 nucleotides read TGTGCCAGCAGTGGGCGCCGGGACACGTCCTACGAGCAGTACTTC. Its translation: CASSGRRDTSYEQYF.

This clonotype was picked up many times. The chain links TRBV28 to TRBJ2-7; tentatively, D is TRBD1 (6 bases). Between the trimmed V and J ends, which lost 7 bases and 2 bases, there was a span of 9 bases. This CDR3 has 12 residues. Germline V gene data show CDR1 as MDHEN and CDR2 as SYDVKM. The chain's CDR3 is CASTQGAYEQYF. Written as DNA, the CDR3 is TGTGCCAGCACACAGGGCGCCTACGAGCAGTACTTC.

V gene TRBV9 combines with J gene TRBJ2-7; 9 bases are a match to TRBD2. Germline V CDR1 and CDR2: SGDLS, YYNGEE. The V gene end was trimmed by 0 bases and the J gene end by 5 bases; junction bases not matched to a gene: 6. The CDR3 extends over 15 amino acids. The CDR3 region has the DNA TGTGCCAGCAGCGTAGACGCGGGAGGGGGCAACGAGCAGTACTTC. Amino acid sequence: CASSVDAGGGNEQYF.

This clonotype has ten or more counts. The genes are TRBV12-3 or TRBV12-4 and TRBJ1-2; 7 positions agree with TRBD1. The CDR3 consists of 12 residues. V lost 10 bases and J lost 5; bases outside the gene matches: 7. The CDR3 here is CATSGQLYGYTF. In DNA, the CDR3 is TGTGCCACGTCGGGACAGCTTTATGGCTACACCTTC.